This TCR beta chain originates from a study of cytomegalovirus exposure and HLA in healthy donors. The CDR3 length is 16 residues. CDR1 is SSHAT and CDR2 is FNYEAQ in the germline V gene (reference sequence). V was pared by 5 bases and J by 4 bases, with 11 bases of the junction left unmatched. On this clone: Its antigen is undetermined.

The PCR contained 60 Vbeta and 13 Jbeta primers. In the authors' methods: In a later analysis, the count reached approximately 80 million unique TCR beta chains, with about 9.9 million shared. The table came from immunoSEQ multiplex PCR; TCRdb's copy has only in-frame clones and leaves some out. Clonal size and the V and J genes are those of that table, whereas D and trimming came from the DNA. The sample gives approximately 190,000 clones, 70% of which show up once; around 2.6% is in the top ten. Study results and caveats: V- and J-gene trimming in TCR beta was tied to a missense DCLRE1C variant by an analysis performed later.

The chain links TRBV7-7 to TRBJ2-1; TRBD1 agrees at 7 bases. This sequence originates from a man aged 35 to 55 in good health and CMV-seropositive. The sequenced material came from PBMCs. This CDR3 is CASSPSQGVGYNEQFF. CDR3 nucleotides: TGTGCCAGCAGCCCTTCGCAGGGGGTGGGGTACAATGAGCAGTTCTTC.